This TCR beta chain is from a study of blood T cell repertoires in COVID-19. As for the study in general: Samples taken during acute and convalescent COVID-19 were collected in the United States, Italy and Spain.

Methods used by the authors: Quantification of nucleated cells was approximated via reference gene primer amplification. Some clones are missing from TCRdb's copy, which holds only in-frame ones; the method was immunoSEQ multiplex PCR. V and J calls plus clone size are reproduced from that table; the DNA served to infer D and trimming. This table holds approximately 190,000 clones, roughly 80% found once. The sequence was collected from a woman aged 60 to 75 with COVID-19, enrolled during active disease. The sample consisted of peripheral blood.

The CDR3, as DNA: TGCGCCAGCAGCCAGGGGACAGGGGGCCGGGACACTGAAGCTTTCTTT. Its protein is CASSQGTGGRDTEAFF. The rearrangement links TRBV4-1 to TRBJ1-1, with TRBD1 matching 12 bases. Per the germline V gene, CDR1 is MGHRA and CDR2 is YSYEKL. This CDR3 region has 16 residues. Trimming removed 3 bases from V and 3 bases from J; junction bases left unmatched: 5.